One and the same sample provided the 4 T cell receptor beta chains below, sequenced in a study of shared clonotypes between healthy human individuals. TCRdb's table, derived via immunoSEQ multiplex PCR, lists solely in-frame clones and lacks some. The data contain about 490,000 clones, 65% to 80% of them singletons. The sample taken for sequencing was PBMCs. These receptors were taken from a woman aged 40 to 50 in good health. Some clones in this sample may be carry-over from other donors' samples.

Notes on this clone: A far larger clone is one nucleotide away, so this likely arose from a read error. Other DNA variants within this sample encode the same CDR3. The chain employs TRBV30 and TRBJ1-2; D possibly corresponds to TRBD1 (6 bases). V was cut by 3 bases and J by 5 bases, with 16 bases left in between. Per germline, CDR1 GTSNPN and CDR2 SVGIG (reference sequence). The CDR3 is 14 residues long. CDR3 bases: TGTGCCTGGAGACCCCCTGGACAGAATTATGGCTACACCTTC. Amino acids: CAWRPPGQNYGYTF.

The rearrangement joins TRBV19 to TRBJ2-7; 11 nucleotides line up with TRBD2. CDR1 and CDR2 (germline): LNHDA, SQIVND (reference sequence). Trimming removed 5 bases from V and 3 bases from J; junction bases left unmatched: 6. This CDR3 is built from 15 residues. CDR3 loop: CASSATSGSLYEQYF. The CDR3 nucleotides read TGTGCCAGTAGTGCTACTAGCGGGAGTCTCTACGAGCAGTACTTC.

The chain employs TRBV11-3 and TRBJ2-2, with 7 bases lining up with TRBD2. The V and J ends lost 2 bases and 7 bases, in that order; junction bases with no gene match: 7. Looked up from germline, CDR1 is SGHNT and CDR2 is YENEEA. CDR3 size: 15 residues. Written as DNA, the CDR3 is TGTGCCAGCAGCTTAAAAGCGGGATCGTTCGGGGAGCTGTTTTTT. Protein product: CASSLKAGSFGELFF.

The chain uses TRBV30 and TRBJ2-7, with 9 bases fitting TRBD2. The CDR3 length is 17 residues. The V segment lost 0 bases and the J segment 4 bases; nucleotides outside the gene matches: 13. Germline CDR1 reads GTSNPN; CDR2 reads SVGIG (reference sequence). The CDR3 reads CAWSVLGVETSGYEQYF. CDR3 DNA sequence: TGTGCCTGGAGTGTACTGGGGGTTGAGACTAGCGGATACGAGCAGTACTTC. Full variable domain (outside the CDR3, taken from reference TRBV30 and TRBJ2-7): SQTIHQWPATLVQPVGSPLSLECTVEGTSNPNLYWYRQAAGRGLQLLFYSVGIGQISSEVPQNLSASRPQDRQFILSSKKLLLSDSGFYLCAWSVLGVETSGYEQYFGPGTRLTVT.